This TCR beta chain was retrieved from a study of cytomegalovirus exposure and HLA in healthy donors. Findings and caveats of the study: In a later analysis, across HLA loci, associated TCR counts were highest for DRB1, lowest for HLA-C. It was assumed in the presence/absence analyses that sequencing depth was roughly uniform across donors.

Both 60 Vbeta primers and 13 Jbeta primers went into the PCR. Only in-frame clones appear in the TCRdb table, and some are missing; sequencing was by immunoSEQ multiplex PCR. The sample records 220,000 or so clones, roughly three quarters being singletons. As concerns this clone: The target antigen is unknown.

Unrecorded immune exposure was likely among donors, who were nominally healthy when sampled. Germline V lookup: CDR1 SGHNT, CDR2 YYREEE (reference sequence). This CDR3 is built from 15 residues. The trim removed 2 bases at V and 6 bases at J, leaving 4 bases unmatched. The rearrangement uses TRBV5-4 and TRBJ2-2, with 10 bases fitting TRBD2. The source is a man aged 50 to 59 in good health and CMV-seronegative. Sequencing input: PBMCs. DNA of the CDR3: TGTGCCAGCAGCTTAGAAGCGGGAGGGCCCGGGGAGCTGTTTTTT. As protein: CASSLEAGGPGELFF.